This is a list of T cell receptor beta chains from one sample in a study of regulatory T cells in long-lasting Graves disease. MiXCR was run by TCRdb on the multiplex PCR reads, yielding one entry per CDR3 protein. The sample holds 390,000 or so distinct CDR3 sequences, 10% to 15% seen once. These data also formed part of another study, on T cells in Graves' hyperthyroidism and ophthalmopathy.

The sample consisted of peripheral blood mononuclear cells (PBMCs), taken at new diagnosis, from a patient treated with antithyroid drugs. Receptor source: a young woman with Graves disease. The CDR3 runs from the conserved cysteine through the conserved F or W. The order of the fields is CDR3 protein, CDR3 DNA, D gene, V gene, J gene, clone size. A D gene is named only where the DNA matches it firmly. Some rows have no size entry. The others give once, few or many, or a class for an expanded clone.

cdr3_aa: CASSWDLRDTQYF
cdr3_nt: TGTGCCAGCAGCTGGGACTTGCGAGATACGCAGTATTTT
d_call: NA
v_call: TRBV5-6
j_call: TRBJ2-3
clone_size: many

cdr3_aa: CASSLGGEYNEQFF
cdr3_nt: TGTGCCAGCAGTCTAGGGGGCGAGTACAATGAGCAGTTCTTC
d_call: TRBD1
v_call: TRBV6-1
j_call: TRBJ2-1
clone_size: many

cdr3_aa: CATSRGYGGLNYGYTF
cdr3_nt: TGTGCCACCAGCAGAGGGTACGGTGGCCTTAACTATGGCTACACCTTC
d_call: NA
v_call: TRBV15
j_call: TRBJ1-2
clone_size: many

cdr3_aa: CASSQEFLAGDTQYF
cdr3_nt: TGCGCCAGCAGCCAAGAGTTCCTAGCGGGAGATACGCAGTATTTT
d_call: TRBD2
v_call: TRBV4-1
j_call: TRBJ2-3
clone_size: many

cdr3_aa: CASSPRAWGQEGTGELFF
cdr3_nt: TGTGCCAGCAGCCCCCGGGCTTGGGGGCAGGAAGGCACCGGGGAGCTGTTTTTT
d_call: NA
v_call: TRBV7-9
j_call: TRBJ2-2
clone_size: many

cdr3_aa: CSVPLGTDTQYF
cdr3_nt: TGCAGCGTCCCCCTAGGAACAGATACGCAGTATTTT
d_call: NA
v_call: TRBV29-1
j_call: TRBJ2-3
clone_size: many

cdr3_aa: CASSPLTVGRSGANVLTF
cdr3_nt: TGTGCCAGCAGCCCCCTCACCGTCGGCCGCTCTGGGGCCAACGTCCTGACTTTC
d_call: NA
v_call: TRBV7-9
j_call: TRBJ2-6
clone_size: NA

cdr3_aa: CASSLIAGGLQETQYF
cdr3_nt: TGTGCCAGCAGCTTAATTGCGGGGGGCTTACAAGAGACCCAGTACTTC
d_call: TRBD2
v_call: TRBV13
j_call: TRBJ2-5
clone_size: many

cdr3_aa: CASSYSRAKSVPRETQYF
cdr3_nt: TGTGCCAGCAGTTACTCGAGGGCCAAGTCGGTACCAAGAGAGACCCAGTACTTC
d_call: NA
v_call: TRBV6-5
j_call: TRBJ2-5
clone_size: few

cdr3_aa: CASSRYRGANTEAFF
cdr3_nt: TGTGCCAGCAGTCGCTACAGGGGTGCGAACACTGAAGCTTTCTTT
d_call: TRBD1
v_call: TRBV27
j_call: TRBJ1-1
clone_size: many

cdr3_aa: CASRLAGGRYNEQFF
cdr3_nt: TGTGCCAGCAGATTAGCGGGAGGGCGCTACAATGAGCAGTTCTTC
d_call: TRBD2
v_call: TRBV11-2
j_call: TRBJ2-1
clone_size: NA

cdr3_aa: CATRVPKDTEAFF
cdr3_nt: TGTGCCACCAGGGTCCCTAAGGACACTGAAGCTTTCTTT
d_call: NA
v_call: TRBV10-3
j_call: TRBJ1-1
clone_size: NA

cdr3_aa: CASSSDRTGGTEAFF
cdr3_nt: TGTGCCAGCAGTTCCGACCGGACAGGCGGCACTGAAGCTTTCTTT
d_call: TRBD1
v_call: TRBV6-9
j_call: TRBJ1-1
clone_size: many

cdr3_aa: CSARDRQKNSPLHF
cdr3_nt: TGCAGTGCTAGAGATCGGCAGAAGAATTCACCCCTCCACTTT
d_call: NA
v_call: TRBV20-1
j_call: TRBJ1-6
clone_size: many

cdr3_aa: CASSPFGRASYEQYF
cdr3_nt: TGTGCCAGCAGCCCTTTTGGCAGGGCCTCCTACGAGCAGTACTTC
d_call: NA
v_call: TRBV3-1
j_call: TRBJ2-7
clone_size: many

cdr3_aa: CASSPGGGTYNEQFF
cdr3_nt: TGCGCCAGCAGCCCTGGTGGGGGCACCTACAATGAGCAGTTCTTC
d_call: NA
v_call: TRBV5-1
j_call: TRBJ2-1
clone_size: many

cdr3_aa: CASSLEAGQETQYF
cdr3_nt: TGTGCCAGCAGCTTAGAAGCGGGACAAGAGACCCAGTACTTC
d_call: TRBD2
v_call: TRBV7-2
j_call: TRBJ2-5
clone_size: many

cdr3_aa: CSARGVFGLAGSYNEQFF
cdr3_nt: TGCAGTGCTAGAGGCGTTTTCGGGCTAGCTGGGTCCTACAATGAGCAGTTCTTC
d_call: NA
v_call: TRBV20-1
j_call: TRBJ2-1
clone_size: many

cdr3_aa: CASRGATSGNTIYF
cdr3_nt: TGCGCCAGCAGAGGGGCTACCTCTGGAAACACCATATATTTT
d_call: NA
v_call: TRBV5-1
j_call: TRBJ1-3
clone_size: few

cdr3_aa: CASSPNIGGTQYF
cdr3_nt: TGTGCCAGCAGCCCCAATATAGGCGGGACCCAGTACTTC
d_call: NA
v_call: TRBV7-6
j_call: TRBJ2-5
clone_size: many

cdr3_aa: CASSSFYNEQFF
cdr3_nt: TGTGCCAGCAGTTCCTTCTACAATGAGCAGTTCTTC
d_call: NA
v_call: TRBV28
j_call: TRBJ2-1
clone_size: many

cdr3_aa: CASSLRGDEQYF
cdr3_nt: TGTGCCAGCAGTTTAAGGGGTGACGAGCAGTACTTC
d_call: NA
v_call: TRBV28
j_call: TRBJ2-7
clone_size: many

cdr3_aa: CASSLLSEETQYF
cdr3_nt: TGTGCCAGCAGTTTATTGTCAGAAGAGACCCAGTACTTC
d_call: NA
v_call: TRBV27
j_call: TRBJ2-5
clone_size: few

cdr3_aa: CASSSGGGSPQHF
cdr3_nt: TGTGCCAGCAGCTCCGGGGGAGGGTCGCCCCAGCATTTT
d_call: NA
v_call: TRBV7-2
j_call: TRBJ1-5
clone_size: many

cdr3_aa: CASILPITHYYGYTF
cdr3_nt: TGTGCCAGCATCCTACCGATCACTCACTACTATGGCTACACCTTC
d_call: NA
v_call: TRBV7-9
j_call: TRBJ1-2
clone_size: few

cdr3_aa: CASSPLGDQANYGYTF
cdr3_nt: TGTGCCAGCAGTCCCTTGGGGGACCAAGCTAACTATGGCTACACCTTC
d_call: NA
v_call: TRBV28
j_call: TRBJ1-2
clone_size: many

cdr3_aa: CASSLRGLFREKLFF
cdr3_nt: TGTGCCAGCAGCTTACGGGGTCTTTTTCGTGAAAAACTGTTTTTT
d_call: NA
v_call: TRBV7-9
j_call: TRBJ1-4
clone_size: many

cdr3_aa: CASSLWCNEQLF
cdr3_nt: TGCGCCAGCAGCTTATGGTGCAATGAGCAGCTCTTC
d_call: NA
v_call: TRBV5-1
j_call: TRBJ2-1
clone_size: few

cdr3_aa: CASTHTPTGTSGRFAYEQYF
cdr3_nt: TGTGCCAGCACCCATACACCCACCGGGACTAGCGGGAGATTCGCCTACGAGCAGTACTTC
d_call: TRBD2
v_call: TRBV27
j_call: TRBJ2-7
clone_size: NA

cdr3_aa: CASSQSEYSNQPQHF
cdr3_nt: TGTGCCAGCAGCCAATCAGAGTATAGCAATCAGCCCCAGCATTTT
d_call: NA
v_call: TRBV3-1
j_call: TRBJ1-5
clone_size: NA

cdr3_aa: CASRGGGHNQPQHF
cdr3_nt: TGTGCCAGTAGGGGAGGGGGCCATAATCAGCCCCAGCATTTT
d_call: TRBD1
v_call: TRBV19
j_call: TRBJ1-5
clone_size: few

cdr3_aa: CASSYGQGRAGELFF
cdr3_nt: TGTGCCAGCAGTTACGGACAGGGACGGGCCGGGGAGCTGTTTTTT
d_call: TRBD1
v_call: TRBV2
j_call: TRBJ2-2
clone_size: many

cdr3_aa: CASSLPGGAGVGNEQFF
cdr3_nt: TGTGCCAGCAGCCTCCCGGGGGGAGCGGGAGTGGGCAATGAGCAGTTCTTC
d_call: TRBD2
v_call: TRBV2
j_call: TRBJ2-1
clone_size: many

cdr3_aa: CASLDFNGGGYTF
cdr3_nt: TGTGCCAGCCTCGACTTCAATGGTGGTGGCTACACCTTC
d_call: NA
v_call: TRBV27
j_call: TRBJ1-2
clone_size: many

cdr3_aa: CASSRGGLLNTEAFF
cdr3_nt: TGTGCCAGCAGTCGCGGGGGCCTATTGAACACTGAAGCTTTCTTT
d_call: NA
v_call: TRBV7-2
j_call: TRBJ1-1
clone_size: many

cdr3_aa: CASSPGFGLAKNIQYF
cdr3_nt: TGTGCCTCCTCCCCAGGCTTCGGACTAGCCAAAAACATTCAGTACTTC
d_call: NA
v_call: TRBV9
j_call: TRBJ2-4
clone_size: NA

cdr3_aa: CASSGDRDSPLHF
cdr3_nt: TGCGCCAGCAGCGGGGACAGGGATTCACCCCTCCACTTT
d_call: TRBD1
v_call: TRBV5-1
j_call: TRBJ1-6
clone_size: few

cdr3_aa: CASSHPATAWVGTEAFF
cdr3_nt: TGTGCCAGCAGCCATCCAGCGACGGCCTGGGTGGGCACTGAAGCTTTCTTT
d_call: NA
v_call: TRBV14
j_call: TRBJ1-1
clone_size: NA

cdr3_aa: CASSIEDRQPQHF
cdr3_nt: TGTGCCAGTAGTATAGAGGACAGGCAGCCCCAGCATTTT
d_call: TRBD1
v_call: TRBV19
j_call: TRBJ1-5
clone_size: many

cdr3_aa: CASRQGNQPQHF
cdr3_nt: TGTGCCAGCAGACAGGGCAATCAGCCCCAGCATTTT
d_call: NA
v_call: TRBV12-3/TRBV12-4
j_call: TRBJ1-5
clone_size: many

cdr3_aa: CASSLGSLGTGAQETQYF
cdr3_nt: TGTGCCAGCAGCTTAGGTTCCTTGGGGACAGGGGCCCAAGAGACCCAGTACTTC
d_call: TRBD1
v_call: TRBV7-9
j_call: TRBJ2-5
clone_size: many

cdr3_aa: CASSEPTTAGTEAFF
cdr3_nt: TGTGCCAGCAGTGAACCGACGACGGCTGGGACTGAAGCTTTCTTT
d_call: NA
v_call: TRBV6-1
j_call: TRBJ1-1
clone_size: NA

cdr3_aa: CSARGGNNSPLHF
cdr3_nt: TGCAGTGCCAGGGGGGGGAATAATTCACCCCTCCACTTT
d_call: TRBD1
v_call: TRBV20-1
j_call: TRBJ1-6
clone_size: many

cdr3_aa: CASGYAGTSGYNEQFF
cdr3_nt: TGTGCCAGCGGATACGCCGGGACTAGCGGATACAATGAGCAGTTCTTC
d_call: TRBD2
v_call: TRBV28
j_call: TRBJ2-1
clone_size: many

cdr3_aa: CASSLVAGGSAGYTF
cdr3_nt: TGTGCCAGCAGCTTGGTGGCAGGGGGATCGGCTGGCTACACCTTC
d_call: TRBD1
v_call: TRBV5-4
j_call: TRBJ1-2
clone_size: many

cdr3_aa: CASSLAVYSGANVLTF
cdr3_nt: TGTGCCAGCAGCTTAGCGGTGTACTCTGGGGCCAACGTCCTGACTTTC
d_call: NA
v_call: TRBV11-1
j_call: TRBJ2-6
clone_size: NA

cdr3_aa: CASSHPSDREGDQPQHF
cdr3_nt: TGTGCCAGCAGCCACCCGTCAGACAGGGAGGGGGATCAGCCCCAGCATTTT
d_call: TRBD1
v_call: TRBV4-2
j_call: TRBJ1-5
clone_size: few

cdr3_aa: CASSLTGGAGYEQFF
cdr3_nt: TGCGCCAGCAGCCTGACAGGGGGCGCGGGTTATGAGCAGTTCTTC
d_call: TRBD1
v_call: TRBV5-1
j_call: TRBJ2-1
clone_size: many

cdr3_aa: CATSVGVRNSPLHF
cdr3_nt: TGTGCCACCAGCGTGGGGGTCAGGAATTCACCCCTCCACTTT
d_call: NA
v_call: TRBV15
j_call: TRBJ1-6
clone_size: many

cdr3_aa: CASSLGRYSGNTIYF
cdr3_nt: TGTGCCAGCAGCTTGGGGCGGTACTCTGGAAACACCATATATTTT
d_call: NA
v_call: TRBV5-4
j_call: TRBJ1-3
clone_size: NA

cdr3_aa: CASSQTGPSQFF
cdr3_nt: TGTGCCAGCAGCCAAACAGGCCCAAGTCAGTTCTTC
d_call: NA
v_call: TRBV7-6
j_call: TRBJ2-1
clone_size: many

cdr3_aa: CASSQVGLDEQFF
cdr3_nt: TGCGCCAGCAGCCAAGTGGGGTTAGATGAGCAGTTCTTC
d_call: NA
v_call: TRBV4-1
j_call: TRBJ2-1
clone_size: few

cdr3_aa: CASSLGVANTGELFF
cdr3_nt: TGTGCCAGCAGCTTAGGGGTGGCGAACACCGGGGAGCTGTTTTTT
d_call: NA
v_call: TRBV7-2
j_call: TRBJ2-2
clone_size: NA

cdr3_aa: CASSLDRGRGVFNEQFF
cdr3_nt: TGTGCCAGCAGTTTAGACAGAGGGAGGGGAGTGTTCAATGAGCAGTTCTTC
d_call: TRBD2
v_call: TRBV27
j_call: TRBJ2-1
clone_size: few